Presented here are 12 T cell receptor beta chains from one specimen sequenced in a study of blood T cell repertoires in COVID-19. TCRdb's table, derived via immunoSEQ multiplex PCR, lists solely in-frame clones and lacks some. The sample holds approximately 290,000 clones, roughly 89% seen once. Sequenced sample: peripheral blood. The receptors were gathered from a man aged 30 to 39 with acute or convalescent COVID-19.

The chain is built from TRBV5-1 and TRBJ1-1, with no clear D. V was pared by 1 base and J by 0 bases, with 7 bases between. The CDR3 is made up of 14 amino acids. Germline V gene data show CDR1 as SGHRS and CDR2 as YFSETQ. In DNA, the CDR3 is TGCGCCAGCAGCTTGATTACAGTGAACACTGAAGCTTTCTTT. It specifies CASSLITVNTEAFF.

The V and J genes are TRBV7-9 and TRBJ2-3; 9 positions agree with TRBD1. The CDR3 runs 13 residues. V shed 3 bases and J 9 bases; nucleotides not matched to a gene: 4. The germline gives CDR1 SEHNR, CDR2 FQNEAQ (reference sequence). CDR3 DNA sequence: TGTGCCAGCAGCTTCTTAGACAGGGGGACGCAGTATTTT. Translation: CASSFLDRGTQYF.

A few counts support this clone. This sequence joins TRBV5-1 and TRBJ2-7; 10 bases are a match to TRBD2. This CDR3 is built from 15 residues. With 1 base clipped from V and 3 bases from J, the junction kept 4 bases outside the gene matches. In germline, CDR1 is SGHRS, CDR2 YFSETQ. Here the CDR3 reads CASSLSSGGFYEQYF. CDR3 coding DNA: TGCGCCAGCAGCTTGTCTAGCGGGGGTTTCTACGAGCAGTACTTC.

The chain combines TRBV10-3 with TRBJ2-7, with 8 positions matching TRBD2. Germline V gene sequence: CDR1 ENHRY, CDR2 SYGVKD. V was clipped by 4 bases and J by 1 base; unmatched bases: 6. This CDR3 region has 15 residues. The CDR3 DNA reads TGTGCCATCAGTGTCGGGGGGGCTCATTCCTACGAGCAGTACTTC. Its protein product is CAISVGGAHSYEQYF.

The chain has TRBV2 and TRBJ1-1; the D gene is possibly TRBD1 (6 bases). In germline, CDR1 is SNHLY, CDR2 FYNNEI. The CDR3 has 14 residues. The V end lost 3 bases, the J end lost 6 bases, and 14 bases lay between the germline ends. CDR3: CASSEGRGFAEAFF. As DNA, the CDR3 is TGTGCCAGCAGTGAGGGCAGGGGATTTGCTGAAGCTTTCTTT.

CDR3 sequence (DNA): TGTGCCAGCAGCTTAGTTCCGTTCCCCCAGAACAATCAGCCCCAGCATTTT. This codes for CASSLVPFPQNNQPQHF. The chain uses TRBV7-2 and TRBJ1-5; D remains ambiguous. Per germline, CDR1 SGHTA and CDR2 FQGNSA. The CDR3 length is 17 residues. The V end lost 1 base, the J end lost 3 bases, and 16 bases lay between the germline ends.

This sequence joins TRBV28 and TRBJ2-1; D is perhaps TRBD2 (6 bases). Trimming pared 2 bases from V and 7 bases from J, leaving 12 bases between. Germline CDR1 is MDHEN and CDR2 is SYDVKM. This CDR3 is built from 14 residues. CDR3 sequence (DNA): TGTGCCAGCAGTTTACTCGGGAGTAGGAATGAGCAGTTCTTC. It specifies CASSLLGSRNEQFF. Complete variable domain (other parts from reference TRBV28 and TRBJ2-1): DVKVTQSSRYLVKRTGEKVFLECVQDMDHENMFWYRQDPGLGLRLIYFSYDVKMKEKGDIPEGYSVSREKKERFSLILESASTNQTSMYLCASSLLGSRNEQFFGPGTRLTVL.

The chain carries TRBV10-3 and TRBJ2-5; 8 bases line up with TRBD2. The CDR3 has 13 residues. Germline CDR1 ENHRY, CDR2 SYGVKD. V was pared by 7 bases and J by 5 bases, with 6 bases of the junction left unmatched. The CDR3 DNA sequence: TGTGCCATCAAGAGCGGGAGTGGGGAGACCCAGTACTTC. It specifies CAIKSGSGETQYF.

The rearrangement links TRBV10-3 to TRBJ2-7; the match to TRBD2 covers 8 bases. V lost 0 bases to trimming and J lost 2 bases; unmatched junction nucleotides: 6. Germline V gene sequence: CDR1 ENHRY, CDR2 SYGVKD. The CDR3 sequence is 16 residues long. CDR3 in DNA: TGTGCCATCAGTGAGTCACGGCGGGGGGAGACCTACGAGCAGTACTTC. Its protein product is CAISESRRGETYEQYF.

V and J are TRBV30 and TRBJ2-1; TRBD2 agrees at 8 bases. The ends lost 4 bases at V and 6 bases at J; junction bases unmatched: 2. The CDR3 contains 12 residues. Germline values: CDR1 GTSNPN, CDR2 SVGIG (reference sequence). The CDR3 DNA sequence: TGTGCCTGGACAAGCGGGAGCAATGAGCAGTTCTTC. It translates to CAWTSGSNEQFF.

CDR3 sequence (DNA): TGTGCCAGCAGCTTCGAGGGCCGGCGGGGAGAGACCCAGTACTTC. It codes for CASSFEGRRGETQYF. The chain joins TRBV7-9 to TRBJ2-5; possible D gene TRBD2, 6 bases. Trimming removed 3 bases from V and 4 bases from J, with 15 bases in between. The CDR3 consists of 15 residues. The V gene's germline CDR1 is SEHNR and CDR2 FQNEAQ (reference sequence).

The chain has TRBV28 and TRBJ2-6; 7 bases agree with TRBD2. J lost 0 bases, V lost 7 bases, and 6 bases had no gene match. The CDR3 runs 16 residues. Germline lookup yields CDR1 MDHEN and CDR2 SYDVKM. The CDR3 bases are TGTGCCAGCACCGGGGGAGGGAGCTCTGGGGCCAACGTCCTGACTTTC. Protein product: CASTGGGSSGANVLTF. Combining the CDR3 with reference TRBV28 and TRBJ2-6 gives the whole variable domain DVKVTQSSRYLVKRTGEKVFLECVQDMDHENMFWYRQDPGLGLRLIYFSYDVKMKEKGDIPEGYSVSREKKERFSLILESASTNQTSMYLCASTGGGSSGANVLTFGAGSRLTVL.